This passage covers 20 T cell receptor beta chains from one sample sequenced in a study of T cell responses to AZD1222 COVID-19 vaccine. Here immunoSEQ multiplex PCR was the method, and the copy in TCRdb shows in-frame clones only, minus some. The top ten clones hold roughly 3.9% of a sample with roughly 190,000 clones, 90% to 95% of them seen once. Sequences were derived from peripheral blood, sampled on day 0 of AZD1222 vaccination. These receptors were taken from an adult in good health.

This chain connects TRBV7-2 to TRBJ1-2, with no clear D. CDR1 is SGHTA and CDR2 is FQGNSA in the germline V gene. There are 15 residues in the CDR3. The V and J ends lost 5 bases and 6 bases respectively, with 19 bases between them. CDR3 amino acids: CASSASWGAVNGYTF. As DNA, the CDR3 is TGTGCCAGCAGCGCGAGCTGGGGAGCGGTCAATGGCTACACCTTC.

This sequence joins TRBV19 and TRBJ1-2, with 9 bases matching TRBD1. The CDR3 runs to 14 residues. V was clipped by 6 bases and J by 1 base; unmatched bases: 3. CDR1 is LNHDA, CDR2 SQIVND, per germline (reference sequence). The CDR3 loop is CASRRQGDNYGYTF. The CDR3 nucleotides read TGTGCCAGTAGGCGACAGGGGGATAACTATGGCTACACCTTC.

The chain uses TRBV9 and TRBJ1-1; a possible D gene is TRBD1 (5 bases). The CDR3 has 15 amino acids. Germline V lookup: CDR1 SGDLS, CDR2 YYNGEE. Trimming pared 6 bases from V and 0 bases from J, leaving 15 bases between. The DNA of the CDR3 is TGTGCCAGCAACATCATACAGGCCCTGAACACTGAAGCTTTCTTT. Its protein product is CASNIIQALNTEAFF.

V gene TRBV4-1 combines with J gene TRBJ1-3; D not resolved. Germline V CDR1 and CDR2: MGHRA, YSYEKL. The CDR3 is 15 amino acids. Trimming took off 0 bases at V and 1 base at J, with 7 bases between the two ends. CDR3 nucleotides: TGCGCCAGCAGCCAAGAGATCAGTTCTGGAAACACCATATATTTT. Encoded protein: CASSQEISSGNTIYF.

The chain links TRBV5-1 to TRBJ1-4, with D maybe TRBD1 (6 bases). The CDR3 length is 15 residues. The ends were cut back, 5 bases at V and 7 bases at J, with 18 bases in the middle. Germline lookup yields CDR1 SGHRS and CDR2 YFSETQ. The CDR3 spells CASSSSRGGGEKLFF. The CDR3 DNA sequence: TGCGCCAGCAGTTCCTCGAGGGGGGGAGGTGAAAAACTGTTTTTT.

This clone appeared a few times. The chain recombines TRBV5-1 with TRBJ1-3; TRBD1 might be the D (6 bases). The CDR3 has 15 amino acids. With 4 bases removed from V and 2 bases from J, the gap between germline ends came to 13 bases. CDR1 SGHRS and CDR2 YFSETQ come from the germline V gene. The CDR3 sequence is CASSPKTGAGNTIYF. The CDR3 DNA reads TGCGCCAGCAGCCCTAAGACAGGAGCTGGAAACACCATATATTTT.

V is TRBV12-5 and J is TRBJ1-3; D gene unclear. Germline assignment: CDR1 LGHNT and CDR2 FRNRAP. The V gene lost 3 bases and the J gene lost 1 base, with 7 bases spanning the gap. This CDR3 is built from 14 residues. DNA for the CDR3: TGTGCTAGTGGTTTAGGTGGGTCTGGAAACACCATATATTTT. Translated, it gives CASGLGGSGNTIYF.

The rearrangement joins TRBV5-4 to TRBJ1-2, with D perhaps matching TRBD1 (5 bases). V was clipped by 4 bases and J by 8 bases, with 12 bases between them. Per the germline V gene, CDR1 is SGHNT and CDR2 is YYREEE (reference sequence). The CDR3 totals 12 residues. The CDR3 bases are TGTGCCAGCAGCCGGTGGGGCCAAGGCTACACCTTC. This gives the protein CASSRWGQGYTF.

V usage is TRBV27 and J usage is TRBJ2-7; weak D call: TRBD2 (6 bases). V was trimmed by 6 bases and J by 1 base, leaving 16 bases between them. The CDR3 covers 15 residues. Germline CDR1 and CDR2: MNHEY and SMNVEV (reference sequence). The CDR3 coding sequence is TGTGCCAGCAGCTTCCGGGGGTTAAGTTCCTACGAGCAGTACTTC. The encoded protein is CASSFRGLSSYEQYF.

This chain joins TRBV25-1 and TRBJ2-3, with D possibly being TRBD1 or TRBD2 (7 bases each). Trimming left V 4 bases short and J 2 bases short, with 16 bases between. Per germline, CDR1 MGHDK and CDR2 SYGVNS. The CDR3 is made up of 16 amino acids. CDR3 in DNA: TGTGCCAGCAGTGTCAACAGGGGAGGGGTCACAGATACGCAGTATTTT. Amino acids: CASSVNRGGVTDTQYF.

The CDR3 is CASRTGARHQPQHF. In DNA form, the CDR3 reads TGTGCCAGCAGGACAGGGGCAAGGCATCAGCCCCAGCATTTT. V gene TRBV6-5 combines with J gene TRBJ1-5; 8 nucleotides match TRBD1. Germline V gives CDR1 MNHEY, CDR2 SVGAGI. CDR3 size: 14 residues. The V segment lost 6 bases and the J segment 5 bases; nucleotides outside the gene matches: 6.

The chain combines TRBV5-1 with TRBJ1-1, with 8 positions matching TRBD1. The germline V gene has CDR1 SGHRS and CDR2 YFSETQ. The CDR3 runs 14 residues. V was pared by 0 bases and J by 8 bases, with 6 bases of the junction left unmatched. CDR3 sequence reads: CASSLDWDRPEAFF. CDR3 nucleotides: TGCGCCAGCAGCTTGGATTGGGACAGGCCAGAAGCTTTCTTT.

The CDR3 loop reads CASSQGTGTDTQYF. The DNA of the CDR3 is TGTGCCAGCAGCCAAGGGACCGGCACAGATACGCAGTATTTT. J is TRBJ2-3 and V is TRBV14; D is unclear. The CDR3 loop spans 14 amino acids. Trimming removed 1 base from V and 1 base from J, with 6 bases in between. The V gene's germline CDR1 is SGHDN and CDR2 FVKESK.

The rearrangement joins TRBV21-1 to TRBJ1-5; the table assigns TRBD1, which was not confirmed against the DNA. TRBV21-1 is a pseudogene locus. CDR3 size: 17 residues. The CDR3 DNA reads TGTGCCAGCAGCAAAGGTAACAGGGGGCGATGCAATCAGCCCCAGCATTTT. It specifies CASSKGNRGRCNQPQHF.

This chain links TRBV19 with TRBJ2-3; tentatively, D is TRBD1 or TRBD2 (5 bases each). The CDR3 consists of 16 residues. Trimming left V 4 bases short and J 0 bases short, with 14 bases between. The germline V gene has CDR1 LNHDA and CDR2 SQIVND (reference sequence). The CDR3 DNA follows: TGTGCCAGTAGTAGAAGGAGGACACCTAGCACAGATACGCAGTATTTT. Residues: CASSRRRTPSTDTQYF. The full variable domain, in which reference TRBV19 and TRBJ2-3 provide the parts outside the CDR3, is DGGITQSPKYLFRKEGQNVTLSCEQNLNHDAMYWYRQDPGQGLRLIYYSQIVNDFQKGDIAEGYSVSREKKESFPLTVTSAQKNPTAFYLCASSRRRTPSTDTQYFGPGTRLTVL.

The chain employs TRBV5-1 and TRBJ1-2, with D maybe TRBD1 (6 bases). Trimming took off 0 bases at V and 0 bases at J, with 9 bases between the two ends. This CDR3 contains 15 residues. Germline lookup yields CDR1 SGHRS and CDR2 YFSETQ. As DNA, the CDR3 is TGCGCCAGCAGCTTGGGACAGGCAACTAACTATGGCTACACCTTC. This codes for CASSLGQATNYGYTF.

This chain uses TRBV5-1 with TRBJ2-2; tentatively, D is TRBD2 (5 bases). Germline CDR1 and CDR2: SGHRS and YFSETQ. There are 16 residues in the CDR3. Trimming took 0 bases from V and 2 from J, leaving 11 bases between them. The CDR3 here is CASSLGGQLNTGELFF. The CDR3 nucleotides read TGCGCCAGCAGCTTGGGCGGGCAGTTAAACACCGGGGAGCTGTTTTTT.

The chain links TRBV2 to TRBJ2-7, with 7 bases aligning to TRBD1. The CDR3 contains 13 residues. V was clipped by 8 bases and J by 3 bases; unmatched bases: 7. Germline lookup yields CDR1 SNHLY and CDR2 FYNNEI. The CDR3 region is CASAQGEYYEQYF. Here the CDR3 DNA reads TGTGCCAGCGCCCAGGGGGAATACTACGAGCAGTACTTC.

The V gene is TRBV3-1 (or the pseudogene TRBV3-2), the J gene TRBJ2-7; 8 nucleotides agree with TRBD1. This CDR3 comprises 15 residues. CDR1 LGHDT and CDR2 YNNKEL come from the germline V gene (reference sequence). V trimming: 1 base; J trimming: 1 base; junction bases outside the gene matches: 3. As DNA, the CDR3 is TGTGCCAGCAGCCAAGGAGGACAGGGTTCCTACGAGCAGTACTTC. This sequence encodes CASSQGGQGSYEQYF.

The chain links TRBV2 to TRBJ1-2; D uncertain. Per the germline V gene, CDR1 is SNHLY and CDR2 is FYNNEI. The CDR3 has 13 residues. V lost 1 base and J lost 3, with 6 bases in between. CDR3 in amino acids: CASSEGTDYGYTF. The CDR3 region has the DNA TGTGCCAGCAGTGAAGGCACAGACTATGGCTACACCTTC.